These 8 T cell receptor beta chains were all obtained from the same sample, sequenced in a study of T cell responses to AZD1222 COVID-19 vaccine. Clones were sequenced by immunoSEQ multiplex PCR, and TCRdb holds only the in-frame ones, with some missing. The sample records approximately 100,000 clones, 91% being singletons. Here the sequenced sample was peripheral blood, taken on day 0 of AZD1222 vaccination. These receptors all come from an adult in good health.

The chain is built from TRBV19 and TRBJ2-1, with TRBD2 matching 9 bases. J was trimmed by 5 bases and V by 3 bases; bases with no gene match: 5. This CDR3 is built from 15 residues. Germline V gene sequence: CDR1 LNHDA, CDR2 SQIVND (reference sequence). CDR3 DNA sequence: TGTGCCAGTAGTATGTTAGCGGGAGCTAACAATGAGCAGTTCTTC. Protein sequence: CASSMLAGANNEQFF. Using reference TRBV19 and TRBJ2-1 for the parts outside the CDR3, the full variable domain is DGGITQSPKYLFRKEGQNVTLSCEQNLNHDAMYWYRQDPGQGLRLIYYSQIVNDFQKGDIAEGYSVSREKKESFPLTVTSAQKNPTAFYLCASSMLAGANNEQFFGPGTRLTVL.

This clone has only a few counts. The chain employs TRBV29-1 and TRBJ1-2; D might be TRBD1 (5 bases). Looked up from germline, CDR1 is SQVTM and CDR2 is ANQGSEA. The V gene lost 2 bases and the J gene lost 7 bases, with 26 bases spanning the gap. This CDR3 is built from 17 residues. The CDR3, as DNA: TGCAGCGTTGAAATGGGGGTGGGCAGGGACGAGTTGGGTGGCTACACCTTC. Translation gives CSVEMGVGRDELGGYTF.

This chain links TRBV28 with TRBJ2-7; D is ambiguous. This CDR3 region has 12 residues. CDR1 MDHEN and CDR2 SYDVKM come from the germline V gene. V was trimmed by 7 bases and J by 2 bases, leaving 9 bases between them. The CDR3 sequence: CASKPSPYEQYF. DNA of the CDR3: TGTGCCAGCAAACCCTCCCCCTACGAGCAGTACTTC.

The chain combines TRBV3-1 (or the pseudogene TRBV3-2) with TRBJ2-1; 11 bases align to TRBD2. The V and J ends lost 2 bases and 14 bases, in that order; junction bases with no gene match: 5. In germline, CDR1 is LGHDT, CDR2 YNNKEL (reference sequence). The CDR3 covers 13 residues. The CDR3 loop reads CASSQQASGRKFF. In nucleotides, the CDR3 is TGTGCCAGCAGCCAACAGGCTAGCGGGAGGAAGTTCTTC.

The rearrangement joins TRBV14 to TRBJ2-2; TRBD1 matches at 8 bases. Trimming at V came to 2 bases and at J to 0 bases, leaving 5 bases not matched to a gene. Germline-derived CDR1 and CDR2 are SGHDN and FVKESK. CDR3 length equals 17 residues. CDR3 loop: CASSQLDRAANTGELFF. CDR3 nucleotides: TGTGCCAGCAGCCAATTGGACAGGGCCGCGAACACCGGGGAGCTGTTTTTT.

The chain uses TRBV7-2 and TRBJ1-1, with a tentative D call TRBD1 (6 bases). The CDR3 is 14 residues long. The V end was cut by 5 bases, the J end by 5 bases, with 15 bases between. Germline CDR1 is SGHTA and CDR2 is FQGNSA. The CDR3 loop is CASSPQGRRTEAFF. The CDR3, as DNA: TGTGCCAGCAGCCCCCAGGGGAGGAGGACTGAAGCTTTCTTT. Full variable domain (outside the CDR3, taken from reference TRBV7-2 and TRBJ1-1): GAGVSQSPSNKVTEKGKDVELRCDPISGHTALYWYRQSLGQGLEFLIYFQGNSAPDKSGLPSDRFSAERTGGSVSTLTIQRTQQEDSAVYLCASSPQGRRTEAFFGQGTRLTVV.

The J gene is TRBJ2-1, the V gene TRBV9; a weak D match, TRBD2 (6 bases). The CDR3 contains 15 residues. Trimming took off 4 bases at V and 5 bases at J, with 16 bases between the two ends. Germline CDR1 and CDR2: SGDLS and YYNGEE. CDR3 residues: CASSTPEGGDNEQFF. The CDR3 DNA sequence: TGTGCCAGCAGCACCCCGGAGGGCGGAGACAATGAGCAGTTCTTC.

The J gene is TRBJ1-1, the V gene TRBV5-1, with TRBD1 as a possible D gene (5 bases). This CDR3 has 16 residues. Trimming cost V 4 bases and J 0 bases, with 16 bases left between them. CDR1 is SGHRS and CDR2 is YFSETQ in the germline V gene. CDR3 DNA: TGCGCCAGCAGCAAAGACGTTGGGGGAGTGAACACTGAAGCTTTCTTT. Its protein is CASSKDVGGVNTEAFF.